A selection of T cell receptor beta chains follows, all from one sample in a study of blood T cell repertoires in COVID-19. Data came from immunoSEQ multiplex PCR; TCRdb stores just in-frame clones and leaves some out. The sample shows about 250,000 clones, approximately 91% of them seen only once. Sequencing was done on a sample of peripheral blood. Receptors originate from a woman aged 40 to 50 who had recovered from COVID-19. CDR3s include the opening cysteine and the closing phenylalanine or tryptophan. Fields, in order: V gene, D gene, clone size, J gene, CDR3 protein, CDR3 DNA. A D gene is named only where the DNA matches it firmly. Not all rows give a size; the values are once, few, many and, for expanded clones, a class.

TRBV28	-	-	TRBJ2-6	CASTRPGAGANVLTF	TGTGCCAGCACTAGACCCGGGGCTGGGGCCAACGTCCTGACTTTC
TRBV18	TRBD2	-	TRBJ2-5	CASSPPGGREETQYF	TGTGCCAGCTCACCACCAGGCGGGAGAGAGGAGACCCAGTACTTC
TRBV6-1	TRBD2	-	TRBJ2-7	CASSDLSGRAASYEQYF	TGTGCCAGCAGTGATCTAAGCGGGAGGGCCGCATCCTACGAGCAGTACTTC
TRBV3-1/TRBV3-2	-	-	TRBJ1-6	CASSQVLGDNSPLHF	TGTGCCAGCAGCCAAGTTTTAGGGGATAATTCACCCCTCCACTTT
TRBV2	TRBD1	once	TRBJ1-2	CASSEARQGGGYTF	TGTGCCAGCAGTGAAGCCCGACAGGGGGGCGGCTACACCTTC
TRBV5-1	TRBD2	-	TRBJ2-2	CASSPDSGRTGELFF	TGCGCCAGCAGCCCCGATAGCGGGAGAACCGGGGAGCTGTTTTTT
TRBV5-5	-	-	TRBJ1-2	CASSLGQNYGYTF	TGTGCCAGCAGCTTGGGGCAGAACTATGGCTACACCTTC
TRBV30	TRBD2	-	TRBJ2-5	CAWRPRRTSGRHVETQYF	TGTGCCTGGAGGCCGAGACGGACTAGCGGTCGGCATGTGGAGACCCAGTACTTC
TRBV28	-	once	TRBJ2-5	CASSFPGETQYF	TGTGCCAGCAGTTTTCCCGGAGAGACCCAGTACTTC
TRBV25-1	-	-	TRBJ1-5	CASTNRAQGNQPQHF	TGTGCCAGCACCAACAGGGCGCAGGGCAATCAGCCCCAGCATTTT
TRBV6-6	TRBD1	once	TRBJ2-7	CASKNRGGTGPYEQYF	TGTGCCAGCAAAAACAGGGGCGGGACAGGCCCCTACGAGCAGTACTTC
TRBV5-5	-	-	TRBJ2-7	CASSLVTGHYEQYF	TGTGCCAGCAGCTTGGTTACAGGACACTACGAGCAGTACTTC